This T cell receptor beta chain was identified during a study of blood T cells in healthy people across ages. PCR was performed a second time for about 7 to 12 cycles using a sample-barcoded 5' primer and a J-beta primer mix. Each CDR3 protein gets one entry after TCRdb re-called the 5' RACE reads with MiXCR. The sample has 1.2 million to 1.5 million distinct CDR3 sequences, about 43% seen once. This clonotype originated in a woman between 18 and 30 years old in good health. Sequences were obtained from blood.

DNA for the CDR3: TGCGCCAGCAGTGAGTCCCCGGGACTAGCGAACTACGAGCAGTACTTC. This encodes CASSESPGLANYEQYF. The genes are TRBV10-1 and TRBJ2-7; 10 bases agree with TRBD2. After removal of 0 bases from V and 3 bases from J, the junction contained 5 bases not matched to a gene. Germline V lookup: CDR1 WNHNN, CDR2 SYGVQD (reference sequence). The CDR3 contains 16 residues.